Reported below is one TCR beta chain. Original processing methods: Using reference gene primer amplification, nucleated cell counts were estimated. TCRdb's table, derived via immunoSEQ multiplex PCR, lists solely in-frame clones and lacks some. From that table come the V and J calls and clone size; the DNA was used to work out D and trimming. The table records about 150,000 clones, around 86% of them present only once. These data originate in a study of blood T cell repertoires in COVID-19. Trimming took off 3 bases at V and 2 bases at J, with 14 bases between the two ends. Per germline, CDR1 KGHSH and CDR2 LQKENI. The CDR3 runs to 16 residues.

What was sequenced was peripheral blood. The chain carries TRBV18 and TRBJ2-1; a weak D match, TRBD2 (5 bases). This clonotype was sampled from a man older than 75 with acute or convalescent COVID-19. Here the CDR3 DNA reads TGTGCCAGCTCACCCGTCTGGGAGACAACCTACAATGAGCAGTTCTTC. It specifies CASSPVWETTYNEQFF.